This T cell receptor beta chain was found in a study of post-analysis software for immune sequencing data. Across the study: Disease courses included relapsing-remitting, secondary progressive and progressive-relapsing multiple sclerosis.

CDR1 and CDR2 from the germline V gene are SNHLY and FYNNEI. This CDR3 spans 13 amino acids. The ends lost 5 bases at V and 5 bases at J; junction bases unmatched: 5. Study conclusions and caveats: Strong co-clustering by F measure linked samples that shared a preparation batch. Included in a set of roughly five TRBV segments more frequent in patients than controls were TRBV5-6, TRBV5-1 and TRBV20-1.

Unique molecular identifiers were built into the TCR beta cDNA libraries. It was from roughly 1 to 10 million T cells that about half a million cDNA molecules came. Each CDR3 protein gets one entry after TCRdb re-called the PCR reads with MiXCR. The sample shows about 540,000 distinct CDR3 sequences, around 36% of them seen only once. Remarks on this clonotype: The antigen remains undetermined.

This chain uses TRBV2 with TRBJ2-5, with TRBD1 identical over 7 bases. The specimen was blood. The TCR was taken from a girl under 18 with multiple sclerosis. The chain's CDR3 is CASSPQQGETQYF. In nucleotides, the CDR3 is TGTGCCAGCAGTCCCCAACAGGGGGAGACCCAGTACTTC.